The rows below give T cell receptor beta chains drawn from one sample of a study of OX40 agonist ivuxolimab in advanced cancers. The table came from immunoSEQ multiplex PCR; TCRdb's copy has only in-frame clones and leaves some out. The profile shows over 25,000 clones, about four fifths of them singletons. The sequencing here drew on CD4+ or CD8+ T cells sorted from blood, taken in a trial of the OX40 agonist ivuxolimab. Every receptor here comes from an adult with an advanced solid tumor such as melanoma, head and neck, liver or kidney cancer. CDR3s include the opening cysteine and the closing phenylalanine or tryptophan. D genes are given only for firm matches. Some rows mark clone size as missing; the rest say once, few, many or name a class of expanded clone.

J gene	V gene	clone size	D gene	CDR3 DNA	CDR3 protein
TRBJ2-2	TRBV4-1	few	.	TGCGCCAGCAGCCAAGGCAGGGACACCGGGGAGCTGTTTTTT	CASSQGRDTGELFF
TRBJ2-7	TRBV5-6	.	.	TGTGCCAGCAGCTTTACGACACGAGACTACGAGCAGTACTTC	CASSFTTRDYEQYF
TRBJ2-5	TRBV28	once	.	TGTGCCAGCAGTAACGGACAGTTCCAAGAGACCCAGTACTTC	CASSNGQFQETQYF
TRBJ2-2	TRBV6-4	.	.	TGTGCCAGCAGTGACTCCTGGGCTGGCGGGGAGCTGTTTTTT	CASSDSWAGGELFF
TRBJ1-4	TRBV7-8	.	.	TGTGCCAGCAGCTTTCCAAGGGTAGGGGGTGATGCAACTAATGAAAAACTGTTTTTT	CASSFPRVGGDATNEKLFF
TRBJ2-7	TRBV5-8	.	TRBD1	TGTGCCAGCAGCTCGATCCGGGACAGGGGGGTTTCATTCTACGAGCAGTACTTC	CASSSIRDRGVSFYEQYF
TRBJ2-3	TRBV10-2	.	.	TGCGCCAGCAGTGATGTGGGGGTGCACAGGGAAGATACGCAGTATTTT	CASSDVGVHREDTQYF
TRBJ2-1	TRBV25-1	.	TRBD1	TGTGCCAGCAGTGACCCGGACAGGGGCAATCCAAAGCAGTTCTTC	CASSDPDRGNPKQFF
TRBJ1-5	TRBV19	.	TRBD1	TGTGCCAGTAGTATACAGGGGGTATTTAGTCAGCCCCAGCATTTT	CASSIQGVFSQPQHF
TRBJ1-1	TRBV6-7	.	.	TGTGCCAGCAGTGGACAACTAGTAACTGAAGCTTTCTTT	CASSGQLVTEAFF
TRBJ1-5	TRBV27	.	TRBD1	TGTGCCAGCAGTCCTGACAGGGGGCAGGGACGGCCCCAGCATTTT	CASSPDRGQGRPQHF
TRBJ2-7	TRBV28	.	.	TGTGCCAGCAGTTTAAGACAGGCCTACGAGCAGTACTTC	CASSLRQAYEQYF
TRBJ2-3	TRBV15	.	.	TGTGCCACCAGCAGAGCTAGGGTGATGGCAGATACGCAGTATTTT	CATSRARVMADTQYF
TRBJ2-1	TRBV4-1	.	.	TGCGCCAGCAGCCAAGAGGGGGGTGAGAGGTACAATGAGCAGTTCTTC	CASSQEGGERYNEQFF
TRBJ2-3	TRBV9	.	.	TGTGCCAGCAGCGTATTGGCTAGCGACACAGATACGCAGTATTTT	CASSVLASDTDTQYF
TRBJ2-3	TRBV9	.	TRBD1	TGTGCCAGCAGCGGGGACAGGGGGTTGAGAGATACGCAGTATTTT	CASSGDRGLRDTQYF
TRBJ1-2	TRBV29-1	.	.	TGCAGCGTTGAAGAACTCGGGGGCGCCTATGGCTACACCTTC	CSVEELGGAYGYTF
TRBJ1-4	TRBV15	.	.	TGTGCCACCAGCAGAGATCAAAATGAAAAACTGTTTTTT	CATSRDQNEKLFF
TRBJ2-2	TRBV15	.	.	TGTGCCACCAGCAGTGATGGGACCGGGGAGCTGTTTTTT	CATSSDGTGELFF
TRBJ2-1	TRBV27	few	TRBD2	TGTGCCAGCAGTTTATTCCCTAGCGGAGGGTACAATGAGCAGTTCTTC	CASSLFPSGGYNEQFF
TRBJ2-2	TRBV28	few	.	TGTGCCAGCAGCTATCAATTCCGACAGGCCGGGGAGCTGTTTTTT	CASSYQFRQAGELFF
TRBJ1-2	TRBV18	.	TRBD1	TGTGCCAGCTCACCACGAGGGACAGGGTGGGACTATGGCTACACCTTC	CASSPRGTGWDYGYTF
TRBJ2-1	TRBV27	.	.	TGTGCCAGCAGTTTTTCTGCGAGCTCCTACAATGAGCAGTTCTTC	CASSFSASSYNEQFF
TRBJ2-7	TRBV30	.	TRBD2	TGTGCCTGGAGTGACGGACTAGCGGGCTCCTACGAGCAGTACTTC	CAWSDGLAGSYEQYF
TRBJ2-7	TRBV4-1	.	TRBD1	TGCGCCAGCAGCGCCCCAGGGGGCGTCTACGAGCAGTACTTC	CASSAPGGVYEQYF
TRBJ1-2	TRBV15	.	.	TGTGCCACCAGCAGAGCCATAGACTCAAGGAGGGACAACTATGGCTACACCTTC	CATSRAIDSRRDNYGYTF
TRBJ1-2	TRBV9	few	TRBD1	TGTGCCAGCAGCGCCCAGGGGGCGCGAGGCTACACCTTC	CASSAQGARGYTF
TRBJ1-5	TRBV7-9	.	.	TGTGCCAGCAGCCCAACAGGGCTTGGTCAGCCCCAGCATTTT	CASSPTGLGQPQHF